Shown below are 26 T cell receptor beta chains from a single sample sequenced in a study of T cell repertoires in cytomegalovirus infection. Their antigens remain unidentified. From the reads, TCRdb called clonotypes with MiXCR, one entry per CDR3 protein. This table holds 160,000 or so distinct CDR3 sequences, less than 25% found once. Sample: CD8+ T cells from cultured PBMCs, taken from culture after CMV antigen stimulation. The receptor set was obtained from a human donor in good health (CMV status not recorded). Some clones in this sample may be carry-over from other donors' samples.

This chain links TRBV12-3 or TRBV12-4 with TRBJ1-1; tentatively, D is TRBD1 (6 bases). This CDR3 contains 14 residues. The V end lost 8 bases, the J end lost 0 bases, and 13 bases lay between the germline ends. CDR3 protein: CASGDITMNTEAFF. The CDR3 nucleotides are TGTGCCAGCGGGGACATCACCATGAACACTGAAGCTTTCTTT.

This clonotype appeared a single time. The CDR3 nucleotides read TGTGCCAGCAGATTCCACAGGGGTAAAGGGAATGAGCAGTTCTTC. Translation gives CASRFHRGKGNEQFF. The J gene is TRBJ2-1, the V gene TRBV7-9; 7 positions agree with TRBD1. The junction had 12 bases not matched to a gene; V was cut back by 6 bases and J by 7 bases. Germline V lookup: CDR1 SEHNR, CDR2 FQNEAQ (reference sequence). This CDR3 contains 15 residues. Full variable domain (rest looked up from reference TRBV7-9 and TRBJ2-1): DTGVSQNPRHKITKRGQNVTFRCDPISEHNRLYWYRQTLGQGPEFLTYFQNEAQLEKSRLLSDRFSAERPKGSFSTLEIQRTEQGDSAMYLCASRFHRGKGNEQFFGPGTRLTVL.

V and J are TRBV12-3 or TRBV12-4 and TRBJ1-1; D possibly corresponds to TRBD1 (6 bases). V shed 3 bases and J shed 0 bases, with 11 bases lying between them. This CDR3 comprises 15 residues. CDR3 nucleotide sequence: TGTGCCAGCAGTTTTAACAGGGCGATGAACACTGAAGCTTTCTTT. This gives the protein CASSFNRAMNTEAFF.

The chain links TRBV7-3 to TRBJ2-7, with D possibly called TRBD1 or TRBD2 (5 bases each). The CDR3 length is 15 residues. Germline assignment: CDR1 SGHTA and CDR2 FQGTGA. With 2 bases removed from V and 5 bases from J, the gap between germline ends came to 16 bases. The CDR3 region is CASSLRRDRGDEQYF. CDR3 coding DNA: TGTGCCAGCAGCTTACGCCGGGACCGCGGAGACGAGCAGTACTTC.

This chain joins TRBV7-2 and TRBJ2-7; no clear D. Germline-derived CDR1 and CDR2 are SGHTA and FQGNSA. This CDR3 has 15 residues. The V and J ends lost 2 bases and 1 base respectively, with 12 bases between them. CDR3: CASSLHSVGSYEQYF. Here the CDR3 DNA reads TGTGCCAGCAGCTTACATTCGGTCGGTTCCTACGAGCAGTACTTC.

This clonotype was seen only a few times. V and J are TRBV6-1 and TRBJ2-1, with TRBD1 matching over 9 bases. With V trimmed by 7 bases and J by 8 bases, 15 bases remained unmatched. The CDR3 spans 16 residues. Germline V gene lookup returns CDR1 MNHNS and CDR2 SASEGT. The CDR3 DNA sequence: TGTGCCAGCACGACACCGGGACAGGGTCTTAGGGATGAGCAGTTCTTC. Its translation: CASTTPGQGLRDEQFF.

Only a few counts were recorded for this clonotype. This chain connects TRBV6-5 to TRBJ2-1; D remains ambiguous. V lost 2 bases and J 0 bases, leaving 8 bases between the germline ends. CDR1 and CDR2 (germline): MNHEY, SVGAGI. This CDR3 spans 15 amino acids. The chain's CDR3 is CASSYSQSSYNEQFF. As DNA, the CDR3 is TGTGCCAGCAGTTACAGTCAGAGCTCCTACAATGAGCAGTTCTTC.

This clonotype was recorded at least ten times. This chain joins TRBV28 and TRBJ2-1, with no clear D. The CDR3 covers 15 residues. Germline V CDR1 and CDR2: MDHEN, SYDVKM. The V gene lost 6 bases and the J gene lost 2 bases, with 14 bases spanning the gap. CDR3 sequence reads: CASSPTAYPYNEQFF. In DNA, the CDR3 is TGTGCCAGCAGCCCTACCGCTTACCCCTACAATGAGCAGTTCTTC.

V is TRBV6-6 and J is TRBJ1-1; D gene ambiguous. The germline gives CDR1 MNHNY, CDR2 SVGAGI (reference sequence). This CDR3 is 15 amino acids long. Trimming left V 6 bases short and J 2 bases short, with 16 bases between. In DNA, the CDR3 is TGTGCCAGCAGCCAACCCGACCCTTTCAACACTGAAGCTTTCTTT. Its translation: CASSQPDPFNTEAFF.

The V and J genes are TRBV2 and TRBJ2-7; D unresolved. In germline, CDR1 is SNHLY, CDR2 FYNNEI. V lost 8 bases and J 3 bases, leaving 11 bases between the germline ends. CDR3 size: 12 residues. The CDR3, as DNA: TGTGCCAGCGACCAACCGGGCTACGAGCAGTACTTC. Translating gives CASDQPGYEQYF. The variable domain in full, completed from reference TRBV2 and TRBJ2-7, reads EPEVTQTPSHQVTQMGQEVILRCVPISNHLYFYWYRQILGQKVEFLVSFYNNEISEKSEIFDDQFSVERPDGSNFTLKIRSTKLEDSAMYFCASDQPGYEQYFGPGTRLTVT.

V gene TRBV10-3 combines with J gene TRBJ2-7; tentatively, D is TRBD1 (6 bases). V was shortened by 4 bases and J by 0 bases, with 10 bases between the two germline ends. The CDR3 spans 14 residues. CDR1 is ENHRY and CDR2 is SYGVKD in the germline V gene. The CDR3 DNA reads TGTGCCATCAGTGCCAGGGGATTCTCCTACGAGCAGTACTTC. Its protein product is CAISARGFSYEQYF.

There are a few counts of this clonotype. The V call is TRBV7-2, the J call TRBJ2-3; 8 bases agree with TRBD1. The germline V gene encodes CDR1 SGHTA and CDR2 FQGNSA. This CDR3 has 14 amino acids. V lost 5 bases to trimming and J lost 3 bases; unmatched junction nucleotides: 4. The CDR3 DNA reads as TGTGCCAGCAGCATGACAGGGGCAACAGATACGCAGTATTTT. Translating it yields CASSMTGATDTQYF.

This clonotype came up many times. The chain employs TRBV20-1 and TRBJ2-7; TRBD2 matches 7 bases. This CDR3 spans 13 amino acids. V gave up 0 bases and J gave up 7 bases; unmatched junction bases: 6. From germline, CDR1 is DFQATT and CDR2 SNEGSKA (reference sequence). The CDR3 DNA is TGCAGTGCTAGAGATCCCAGCGGGGTTGAGCAGTACTTC. This codes for CSARDPSGVEQYF.

This clonotype has a handful of counts. The chain uses TRBV10-3 and TRBJ2-7; 11 bases align to TRBD1. This CDR3 has 14 amino acids. The germline gives CDR1 ENHRY, CDR2 SYGVKD. The junction had 7 bases not matched to a gene; V was cut back by 8 bases and J by 4 bases. The CDR3 spells CAIGGQGAQYEQYF. DNA of the CDR3: TGTGCCATCGGTGGACAGGGGGCGCAATACGAGCAGTACTTC.

This clonotype was found a few times. The chain combines TRBV7-2 with TRBJ1-4; possible D gene TRBD1, 6 bases. CDR3 size: 15 residues. Trimming pared 5 bases from V and 4 bases from J, leaving 14 bases between. CDR1 SGHTA and CDR2 FQGNSA come from the germline V gene. CDR3 sequence: CASSRTVDFNEKLFF. The CDR3 DNA is TGTGCCAGCAGCCGGACAGTCGACTTTAATGAAAAACTGTTTTTT.

This clonotype turned up a few times. This chain joins TRBV6-2 or TRBV6-3 and TRBJ2-7; 12 positions match TRBD1. CDR1 MNHEY and CDR2 SVGEGT come from the germline V gene. The length of the CDR3 is 16 residues. V lost 0 bases and J lost 5; bases outside the gene matches: 5. Written as DNA, the CDR3 is TGTGCCAGCAGTTACTCGCCGGGACAGGGGGCCGACGAGCAGTACTTC. Its protein is CASSYSPGQGADEQYF.

This clonotype was seen only a few times. This chain uses TRBV6-5 with TRBJ2-7, with 9 positions matching TRBD1. Trimming removed 4 bases from V and 4 bases from J; junction bases left unmatched: 8. CDR1 and CDR2 (germline): MNHEY, SVGAGI. The CDR3 is 15 amino acids. This CDR3 is CASSSLGQGLYEQYF. CDR3 in DNA: TGTGCCAGCAGTTCCCTTGGACAGGGGTTATACGAGCAGTACTTC.

CDR3 sequence reads: CASSHRQGMGEQFF. Here the CDR3 DNA reads TGCGCCAGCAGCCATAGACAGGGTATGGGTGAGCAGTTCTTC. The chain uses TRBV4-1 and TRBJ2-1; TRBD1 aligns across 7 bases. This CDR3 has 14 residues. Germline assignment: CDR1 MGHRA and CDR2 YSYEKL. J gave up 9 bases and V 3 bases, and 8 bases lay outside the gene matches.

This clonotype was seen a few times. The chain employs TRBV27 and TRBJ1-1; D uncertain. The CDR3 has 16 amino acids. Germline values: CDR1 MNHEY, CDR2 SMNVEV (reference sequence). V was trimmed by 3 bases and J by 0 bases, leaving 14 bases between them. The chain's CDR3 is CASSFSVLSMNTEAFF. The CDR3 coding sequence is TGTGCCAGCAGTTTTTCAGTACTCTCGATGAACACTGAAGCTTTCTTT.

This clonotype appeared many times. The chain carries TRBV19 and TRBJ1-1, with D unresolved. Germline CDR1 reads LNHDA; CDR2 reads SQIVND (reference sequence). This CDR3 has 13 residues. Trimming took 5 bases from V and 0 from J, leaving 7 bases between them. For the CDR3, the DNA is TGTGCCAGTAGTTTAACCATGAACACTGAAGCTTTCTTT. Translation gives CASSLTMNTEAFF.

The chain links TRBV4-1 to TRBJ2-7; 10 positions match TRBD2. Germline V gives CDR1 MGHRA, CDR2 YSYEKL. CDR3 length equals 16 residues. V trimming: 2 bases; J trimming: 4 bases; junction bases outside the gene matches: 8. In nucleotides, the CDR3 is TGCGCCAGCAGCCAAACCTTAGCGGGGGGAAGATACGAGCAGTACTTC. Translated, it gives CASSQTLAGGRYEQYF.

J is TRBJ2-2 and V is TRBV7-2, with 8 bases lining up with TRBD1. The germline gives CDR1 SGHTA, CDR2 FQGNSA. The CDR3 is 18 residues long. V was pared by 5 bases and J by 1 base, with 12 bases of the junction left unmatched. The CDR3 DNA reads as TGTGCCAGCAGCCTATATCTTCAAGGGACAGGGAACACCGGGGAGCTGTTTTTT. Translated, it gives CASSLYLQGTGNTGELFF.

The gene calls are TRBV5-4 and TRBJ1-3; D possibly corresponds to TRBD1 (5 bases). V was clipped by 3 bases and J by 5 bases, with 18 bases between them. The CDR3 runs to 16 residues. The germline V gene encodes CDR1 SGHNT and CDR2 YYREEE (reference sequence). The CDR3 is CASSSEPQGTRNTIYF. The CDR3 bases are TGTGCCAGCAGCTCCGAGCCCCAGGGAACACGAAACACCATATATTTT.

About this clonotype itself: Here the CDR3 omits its conserved ending phenylalanine or tryptophan, so a read error is the likely source. V is TRBV6-5 and J is TRBJ1-1; D is unresolved. This CDR3 is 12 amino acids long. CDR1 and CDR2 (germline): MNHEY, SVGAGI. Trimming took off 5 bases at V and 7 bases at J, with 11 bases between the two ends. CDR3 sequence reads: CASSPRGVEAFL. The DNA for the CDR3 is TGTGCCAGCAGTCCCAGAGGAGTTGAAGCTTTCCTT.

The rearrangement joins TRBV6-2 or TRBV6-3 to TRBJ2-1; 8 bases fit TRBD1. This CDR3 contains 11 residues. Germline assignment: CDR1 MNHEY and CDR2 SVGEGT. V lost 6 bases and J lost 16; bases outside the gene matches: 8. Written as DNA, the CDR3 is TGTGCCAGCAGCTTCCAGGGGGCCACCTTCTTC. It is translated as CASSFQGATFF.

This clonotype turned up a few times. V and J are TRBV29-1 and TRBJ2-3; 12 bases align to TRBD2. With V trimmed by 3 bases and J by 6 bases, 10 bases remained unmatched. The CDR3 has 16 residues. Germline lookup yields CDR1 SQVTM and CDR2 ANQGSEA. This CDR3 is CSVDDPSGGAHDTQYF. Written as DNA, the CDR3 is TGCAGCGTTGATGACCCTAGCGGGGGGGCCCACGATACGCAGTATTTT.